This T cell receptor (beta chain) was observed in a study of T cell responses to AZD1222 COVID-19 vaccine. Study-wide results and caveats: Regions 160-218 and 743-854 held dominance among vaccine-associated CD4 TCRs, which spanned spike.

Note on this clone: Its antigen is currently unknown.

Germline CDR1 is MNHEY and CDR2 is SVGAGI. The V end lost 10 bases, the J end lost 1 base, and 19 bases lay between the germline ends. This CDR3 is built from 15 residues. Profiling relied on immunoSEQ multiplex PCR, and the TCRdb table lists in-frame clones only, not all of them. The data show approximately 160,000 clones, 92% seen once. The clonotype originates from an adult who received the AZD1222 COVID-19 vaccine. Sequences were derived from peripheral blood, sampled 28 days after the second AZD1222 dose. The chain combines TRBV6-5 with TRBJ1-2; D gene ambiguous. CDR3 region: CATSRPWQVNYGYTF. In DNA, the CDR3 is TGTGCCACTTCTCGCCCGTGGCAAGTTAACTATGGCTACACCTTC.